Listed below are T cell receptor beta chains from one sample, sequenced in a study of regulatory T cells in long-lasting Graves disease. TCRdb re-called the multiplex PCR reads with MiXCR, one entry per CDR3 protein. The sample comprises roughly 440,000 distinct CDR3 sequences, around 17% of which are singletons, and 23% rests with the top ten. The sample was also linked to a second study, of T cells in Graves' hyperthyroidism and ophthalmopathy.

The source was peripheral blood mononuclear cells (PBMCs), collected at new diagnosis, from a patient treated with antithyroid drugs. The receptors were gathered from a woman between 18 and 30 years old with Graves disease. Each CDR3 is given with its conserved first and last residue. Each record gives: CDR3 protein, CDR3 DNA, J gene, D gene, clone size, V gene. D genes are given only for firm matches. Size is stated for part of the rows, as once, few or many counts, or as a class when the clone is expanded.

CDR3aa: CSASQGGQETQYF; CDR3nt: TGCAGTGCTAGTCAGGGGGGCCAAGAGACCCAGTACTTC; j_gene: TRBJ2-5; d_gene: NA; abundance: many; v_gene: TRBV20-1
CDR3aa: CAISDTGRLQGGEQYF; CDR3nt: TGTGCCATCAGTGACACCGGGAGGCTCCAGGGTGGGGAGCAGTACTTC; j_gene: TRBJ2-7; d_gene: TRBD2; abundance: few; v_gene: TRBV10-3
CDR3aa: CASSSEGTSGRYGTGELFF; CDR3nt: TGTGCCAGTAGTTCGGAGGGGACTAGCGGGAGATACGGCACCGGGGAGCTGTTTTTT; j_gene: TRBJ2-2; d_gene: TRBD2; abundance: NA; v_gene: TRBV19
CDR3aa: CASSPSLGELAGGTDTQYF; CDR3nt: TGTGCCAGCAGCCCTTCATTGGGGGAGCTAGCGGGAGGCACAGATACGCAGTATTTT; j_gene: TRBJ2-3; d_gene: TRBD2; abundance: NA; v_gene: TRBV9
CDR3aa: CASSLASIRNSPLHF; CDR3nt: TGTGCCAGCAGCTTAGCATCGATACGGAATTCACCCCTCCACTTT; j_gene: TRBJ1-6; d_gene: NA; abundance: few; v_gene: TRBV11-1
CDR3aa: CASVGQGYNQPQHF; CDR3nt: TGTGCCAGCGTTGGTCAGGGGTACAATCAGCCCCAGCATTTT; j_gene: TRBJ1-5; d_gene: NA; abundance: many; v_gene: TRBV28
CDR3aa: CASSPGQPDEQYF; CDR3nt: TGTGCCAGCAGCCCGGGACAGCCTGACGAGCAGTACTTC; j_gene: TRBJ2-7; d_gene: TRBD1; abundance: NA; v_gene: TRBV12-3/TRBV12-4
CDR3aa: CASSRRTEGETQYF; CDR3nt: TGTGCCAGCAGCCGTCGGACGGAGGGGGAGACCCAGTACTTC; j_gene: TRBJ2-5; d_gene: NA; abundance: many; v_gene: TRBV2
CDR3aa: CTSSQTGVISTDTQYF; CDR3nt: TGTACCAGCAGCCAAACGGGGGTAATAAGCACAGATACGCAGTATTTT; j_gene: TRBJ2-3; d_gene: NA; abundance: NA; v_gene: TRBV7-9
CDR3aa: CSARRRNQPQHF; CDR3nt: TGCAGTGCCCGACGCCGCAATCAGCCCCAGCATTTT; j_gene: TRBJ1-5; d_gene: NA; abundance: once; v_gene: TRBV20-1
CDR3aa: CASSLGSQRHVSYNEQFF; CDR3nt: TGTGCCAGCAGCTTAGGTTCCCAGCGACATGTCTCCTACAATGAGCAGTTCTTC; j_gene: TRBJ2-1; d_gene: NA; abundance: many; v_gene: TRBV11-1
CDR3aa: CSATTSGSDLNEQYF; CDR3nt: TGCAGTGCTACTACTAGCGGGAGCGATTTGAACGAGCAGTACTTC; j_gene: TRBJ2-7; d_gene: TRBD2; abundance: many; v_gene: TRBV20-1
CDR3aa: CASSSGATSGRDTQYF; CDR3nt: TGTGCCAGCAGCTCCGGGGCGACTAGCGGGAGAGATACGCAGTATTTT; j_gene: TRBJ2-3; d_gene: TRBD2; abundance: many; v_gene: TRBV11-2
CDR3aa: CAISESSVDTEAFF; CDR3nt: TGTGCCATCAGTGAGTCCTCCGTGGACACTGAAGCTTTCTTT; j_gene: TRBJ1-1; d_gene: NA; abundance: NA; v_gene: TRBV10-3
CDR3aa: CASSLVGGRETQYF; CDR3nt: TGTGCCAGCAGCTTAGTTGGCGGGCGGGAGACCCAGTACTTC; j_gene: TRBJ2-5; d_gene: NA; abundance: few; v_gene: TRBV7-9
CDR3aa: CASSLEAGEETQYF; CDR3nt: TGTGCCAGCAGTTTAGAAGCGGGAGAAGAGACCCAGTACTTC; j_gene: TRBJ2-5; d_gene: TRBD2; abundance: few; v_gene: TRBV6-7
CDR3aa: CASSYGSDRHYGYTF; CDR3nt: TGTGCCAGCAGTTACGGCAGCGACAGACACTATGGCTACACCTTC; j_gene: TRBJ1-2; d_gene: NA; abundance: few; v_gene: TRBV6-2/TRBV6-3
CDR3aa: CASSLGQGVQGYTF; CDR3nt: TGTGCCAGCAGTTTGGGACAGGGAGTACAGGGCTACACCTTC; j_gene: TRBJ1-2; d_gene: TRBD1; abundance: many; v_gene: TRBV12-3/TRBV12-4
CDR3aa: CASSERGWAYEQYF; CDR3nt: TGTGCCAGCAGCGAAAGGGGTTGGGCGTACGAGCAGTACTTC; j_gene: TRBJ2-7; d_gene: NA; abundance: many; v_gene: TRBV11-3
CDR3aa: CSVAYMYSYNEQFF; CDR3nt: TGCAGCGTTGCATATATGTACTCCTACAATGAGCAGTTCTTC; j_gene: TRBJ2-1; d_gene: NA; abundance: many; v_gene: TRBV29-1
CDR3aa: CASSQSRRSEQYF; CDR3nt: TGTGCCAGCAGCCAATCGCGGCGTAGCGAGCAGTACTTC; j_gene: TRBJ2-7; d_gene: NA; abundance: many; v_gene: TRBV3-1
CDR3aa: CASSNRLGLAGGETQYF; CDR3nt: TGTGCCAGCAGCAACCGCTTGGGACTAGCGGGAGGCGAGACCCAGTACTTC; j_gene: TRBJ2-5; d_gene: TRBD2; abundance: many; v_gene: TRBV7-9
CDR3aa: CSARDPRLRRETPYNEQFF; CDR3nt: TGCAGTGCTAGAGACCCTCGCTTAAGGCGGGAGACCCCCTACAATGAGCAGTTCTTC; j_gene: TRBJ2-1; d_gene: TRBD2; abundance: many; v_gene: TRBV20-1
CDR3aa: CASSSNPRGDTQYF; CDR3nt: TGTGCCAGCAGCTCCAATCCCCGAGGAGATACGCAGTATTTT; j_gene: TRBJ2-3; d_gene: NA; abundance: many; v_gene: TRBV7-2
CDR3aa: CASSQDVGYSGTDTQYF; CDR3nt: TGTGCCAGCAGCCAAGATGTCGGCTATAGCGGGACAGATACGCAGTATTTT; j_gene: TRBJ2-3; d_gene: TRBD2; abundance: many; v_gene: TRBV14
CDR3aa: CVSGTMGGYTF; CDR3nt: TGTGTCAGCGGGACGATGGGGGGCTACACCTTC; j_gene: TRBJ1-2; d_gene: NA; abundance: NA; v_gene: TRBV6-2/TRBV6-3
CDR3aa: CASSQFGISGQGLSYEQYF; CDR3nt: TGTGCCAGCAGCCAATTCGGTATTTCGGGGCAAGGACTCTCCTACGAGCAGTACTTC; j_gene: TRBJ2-7; d_gene: NA; abundance: NA; v_gene: TRBV14
CDR3aa: CASSAQGANTEAFF; CDR3nt: TGTGCCAGCAGTGCGCAGGGGGCGAACACTGAAGCTTTCTTT; j_gene: TRBJ1-1; d_gene: TRBD1; abundance: few; v_gene: TRBV25-1
CDR3aa: CSARASGVPSYEQYF; CDR3nt: TGCAGTGCTAGAGCTAGCGGGGTCCCCTCCTACGAGCAGTACTTC; j_gene: TRBJ2-7; d_gene: TRBD2; abundance: many; v_gene: TRBV20-1
CDR3aa: CASNHGGTGNNEQFF; CDR3nt: TGTGCCAGCAATCACGGGGGGACAGGCAACAATGAGCAGTTCTTC; j_gene: TRBJ2-1; d_gene: NA; abundance: many; v_gene: TRBV28
CDR3aa: CATSAGLANEQFF; CDR3nt: TGTGCCACCAGTGCAGGACTAGCCAATGAGCAGTTCTTC; j_gene: TRBJ2-1; d_gene: TRBD2; abundance: few; v_gene: TRBV24-1
CDR3aa: CSAREASGYTDAQYF; CDR3nt: TGCAGTGCTAGAGAGGCTAGCGGGTACACAGATGCGCAGTATTTT; j_gene: TRBJ2-3; d_gene: TRBD2; abundance: NA; v_gene: TRBV20-1
CDR3aa: CASSQDWTQETQYF; CDR3nt: TGCGCCAGCAGCCAAGATTGGACACAAGAGACCCAGTACTTC; j_gene: TRBJ2-5; d_gene: NA; abundance: NA; v_gene: TRBV4-1
CDR3aa: CAWDRDDYEQYF; CDR3nt: TGTGCCTGGGACAGGGACGACTACGAGCAGTACTTC; j_gene: TRBJ2-7; d_gene: TRBD1; abundance: many; v_gene: TRBV30
CDR3aa: CASSPESFREAFF; CDR3nt: TGTGCCAGCAGCCCTGAAAGTTTTCGTGAAGCTTTCTTT; j_gene: TRBJ1-1; d_gene: NA; abundance: NA; v_gene: TRBV11-1
CDR3aa: CASSWDRSSYEQYF; CDR3nt: TGCGCCAGCAGCTGGGACAGGAGCTCCTACGAGCAGTACTTC; j_gene: TRBJ2-7; d_gene: TRBD1; abundance: NA; v_gene: TRBV5-1
CDR3aa: CASTPGETDNSPLHF; CDR3nt: TGTGCCAGCACACCTGGGGAGACAGATAATTCACCCCTCCACTTT; j_gene: TRBJ1-6; d_gene: NA; abundance: few; v_gene: TRBV28
CDR3aa: CASSSLSGIDMYEQYF; CDR3nt: TGTGCCAGCAGTAGCCTTAGCGGGATAGATATGTACGAGCAGTACTTC; j_gene: TRBJ2-7; d_gene: TRBD2; abundance: few; v_gene: TRBV6-2/TRBV6-3
CDR3aa: CASRYTAYQPQHF; CDR3nt: TGTGCCAGCAGATATACCGCTTATCAGCCCCAGCATTTT; j_gene: TRBJ1-5; d_gene: NA; abundance: few; v_gene: TRBV2
CDR3aa: CASSLPGVAKNIQYF; CDR3nt: TGTGCCAGCAGTTTACCAGGGGTAGCCAAAAACATTCAGTACTTC; j_gene: TRBJ2-4; d_gene: NA; abundance: many; v_gene: TRBV12-3/TRBV12-4
CDR3aa: CASSRDRYQPQHF; CDR3nt: TGTGCCAGCAGCCGGGACCGCTATCAGCCCCAGCATTTT; j_gene: TRBJ1-5; d_gene: NA; abundance: few; v_gene: TRBV6-1
CDR3aa: CSAGDRVTFTDTQYF; CDR3nt: TGCAGCGCAGGGGACAGGGTGACCTTCACAGATACGCAGTATTTT; j_gene: TRBJ2-3; d_gene: TRBD1; abundance: many; v_gene: TRBV29-1
CDR3aa: CSARRSKGAPQETQYF; CDR3nt: TGCAGTGCTAGAAGATCGAAAGGGGCCCCACAAGAGACCCAGTACTTC; j_gene: TRBJ2-5; d_gene: NA; abundance: few; v_gene: TRBV20-1
CDR3aa: CSVDRGYPGELFF; CDR3nt: TGCAGCGTGGACAGGGGGTATCCCGGGGAGCTGTTTTTT; j_gene: TRBJ2-2; d_gene: TRBD1; abundance: few; v_gene: TRBV29-1
CDR3aa: CASSSPTTNEKLFF; CDR3nt: TGTGCCAGCAGTTCACCGACAACTAATGAAAAACTGTTTTTT; j_gene: TRBJ1-4; d_gene: NA; abundance: NA; v_gene: TRBV28
CDR3aa: CASSLGGQGSPQETQYF; CDR3nt: TGTGCCAGCAGCTTAGGGGGACAGGGGAGCCCCCAAGAGACCCAGTACTTC; j_gene: TRBJ2-5; d_gene: TRBD1; abundance: many; v_gene: TRBV7-2
CDR3aa: CASSPREGFYGYTF; CDR3nt: TGTGCCAGCAGCCCCCGTGAGGGATTTTATGGCTACACCTTC; j_gene: TRBJ1-2; d_gene: NA; abundance: many; v_gene: TRBV28
CDR3aa: CASSPMLGRNTGELFF; CDR3nt: TGTGCCAGCTCACCTATGCTGGGGAGGAACACCGGGGAGCTGTTTTTT; j_gene: TRBJ2-2; d_gene: NA; abundance: few; v_gene: TRBV18